The 9 T cell receptor beta chains presented below share a single source sample, sequenced in a study of blood T cell repertoires in COVID-19. Sequencing used immunoSEQ multiplex PCR; TCRdb keeps in-frame clones, though not all of them. The sample shows a few hundred thousand clones, around 87% of them seen only once. Material: peripheral blood. All receptors derive from a man younger than 35 with active or convalescent COVID-19.

This clone was counted a few times. V usage is TRBV19 and J usage is TRBJ1-4; 8 bases align to TRBD1. The germline CDR1 and CDR2 sequences are LNHDA and SQIVND (reference sequence). This CDR3 is built from 20 residues. V dropped 3 bases and J dropped 0; count of bases not matched to a gene: 15. The CDR3 DNA sequence: TGTGCCAGTAGTATCCTACCCTGGACAGGGAGGGGGGCAACTAATGAAAAACTGTTTTTT. Its translation: CASSILPWTGRGATNEKLFF.

The chain is built from TRBV3-1 (or the pseudogene TRBV3-2) and TRBJ2-3; 11 bases are shared with TRBD2. The junction had 4 bases not matched to a gene; V was cut back by 3 bases and J by 2 bases. Germline CDR1 LGHDT, CDR2 YNNKEL (reference sequence). This CDR3 is built from 16 residues. This chain's CDR3 is CASSQSSGGVTDTQYF. The CDR3 DNA sequence: TGTGCCAGCAGCCAGAGTAGCGGGGGGGTCACAGATACGCAGTATTTT.

This clone was seen more than once but under ten times. The CDR3 protein is CASRRQSFGEKLFF. The DNA of the CDR3 is TGTGCCAGCAGGCGACAGTCATTTGGAGAAAAACTGTTTTTT. This chain uses TRBV27 with TRBJ1-4; TRBD1 is a possible D gene (5 bases). This CDR3 has 14 residues. The germline V gene encodes CDR1 MNHEY and CDR2 SMNVEV (reference sequence). With 6 bases removed from V and 8 bases from J, the gap between germline ends came to 16 bases.

This clone has just one count. The chain joins TRBV9 to TRBJ2-7; perhaps TRBD1 as D (5 bases). This CDR3 is 14 amino acids long. Trimming left V 4 bases short and J 1 base short, with 12 bases between. CDR1 is SGDLS and CDR2 is YYNGEE in the germline V gene. CDR3 amino acids: CASSFDDSSYEQYF. The CDR3, as DNA: TGTGCCAGCAGCTTTGATGACAGTTCCTACGAGCAGTACTTC.

The chain joins TRBV5-1 to TRBJ1-4; TRBD1 matches at 9 bases. Germline V gene sequence: CDR1 SGHRS, CDR2 YFSETQ. V was pared by 6 bases and J by 7 bases, with 7 bases of the junction left unmatched. The CDR3 covers 14 residues. The CDR3: CASTTGTGFEKLFF. In nucleotides, the CDR3 is TGCGCCAGCACTACCGGGACAGGGTTTGAAAAACTGTTTTTT. Based on the CDR3 plus reference TRBV5-1 and TRBJ1-4, the full variable domain is KAGVTQTPRYLIKTRGQQVTLSCSPISGHRSVSWYQQTPGQGLQFLFEYFSETQRNKGNFPGRFSGRQFSNSRSEMNVSTLELGDSALYLCASTTGTGFEKLFFGSGTQLSVL.

The J gene is TRBJ2-3, the V gene TRBV5-1; D gene ambiguous. CDR1 SGHRS and CDR2 YFSETQ come from the germline V gene. This CDR3 is built from 16 residues. The V gene lost 0 bases and the J gene lost 0 bases, with 11 bases spanning the gap. In nucleotides, the CDR3 is TGCGCCAGCAGCTTGGTGGTCACAATGAGCACAGATACGCAGTATTTT. Translation gives CASSLVVTMSTDTQYF.

J is TRBJ2-3 and V is TRBV5-1; 13 nucleotides line up with TRBD2. Germline-derived CDR1 and CDR2 are SGHRS and YFSETQ. Unmatched junction bases numbered 3, after V lost 3 bases and J lost 2 bases. The CDR3 extends over 16 amino acids. The CDR3 coding sequence is TGCGCCAGCAGCTCCGGACTAGCGGGGGTCACAGATACGCAGTATTTT. It is translated as CASSSGLAGVTDTQYF.

This sequence joins TRBV15 and TRBJ2-1; D possibly corresponds to TRBD2 (6 bases). The V and J ends lost 0 bases and 10 bases respectively, with 13 bases between them. In germline, CDR1 is LNHNV, CDR2 YYDKDF (reference sequence). The CDR3 has 14 amino acids. CDR3 amino acids: CATSRDSSGREQFF. DNA for the CDR3: TGTGCCACCAGCAGAGATTCTTCGGGGAGGGAGCAGTTCTTC. The full variable domain, rest sourced from reference TRBV15 and TRBJ2-1, is DAMVIQNPRYQVTQFGKPVTLSCSQTLNHNVMYWYQQKSSQAPKLLFHYYDKDFNNEADTPDNFQSRRPNTSFCFLDIRSPGLGDTAMYLCATSRDSSGREQFFGPGTRLTVL.

The V call is TRBV6-5, the J call TRBJ2-7, with 7 bases identical to TRBD1. CDR1 and CDR2 from the germline V gene are MNHEY and SVGAGI. With V trimmed by 7 bases and J by 3 bases, 6 bases remained unmatched. The CDR3 is 13 residues long. In DNA form, the CDR3 reads TGTGCCAGCAAGACGGGACAGAACTACGAGCAGTACTTC. This gives the protein CASKTGQNYEQYF.